A single sample is the source of the 25 T cell receptor beta chains below, sequenced in a study of shared clonotypes between healthy human individuals. Clones were sequenced by immunoSEQ multiplex PCR, and TCRdb holds only the in-frame ones, with some missing. This sample carries approximately 940,000 clones, 76% of them seen once, and the ten largest clones take about 1.5%. Sequenced material: memory CD4+ T cells sorted from blood. The subset was: CD45RA-negative fraction. The receptors here all came from a man aged 18-30 years in good health.

Comment on this clone: A junction boundary mismatches the germline segment, possibly from a read error. The chain joins TRBV14 to TRBJ2-7, with a possible D match to TRBD2 (5 bases). CDR1 and CDR2 (germline): SGHDN, FVKESK. CDR3 length equals 11 residues. The CDR3 nucleotides read TGTGCCAGCAGCCAAGGAGGGCCACAGCTCTTC. It encodes CASSQGGPQLF.

This clone is a singleton in its sample. The rearrangement links TRBV18 to TRBJ2-7, with TRBD2 matching over 8 bases. Germline lookup yields CDR1 KGHSH and CDR2 LQKENI. J was trimmed by 0 bases and V by 3 bases; bases with no gene match: 10. CDR3 length equals 17 residues. CDR3 in DNA: TGTGCCAGCTCACCGGGGATTTTAGCGGGGAACTCCTACGAGCAGTACTTC. Encoded protein: CASSPGILAGNSYEQYF.

There are a few counts of this clone. The chain carries TRBV7-2 and TRBJ2-5; no clear D. Between the trimmed V and J ends, which lost 5 bases and 5 bases, there was a span of 15 bases. The CDR3 sequence is 14 residues long. Germline loops: CDR1 SGHTA, CDR2 FQGNSA. CDR3 sequence (DNA): TGTGCCAGCAGCGCATGGAACCCGAGGGAGACCCAGTACTTC. It codes for CASSAWNPRETQYF.

The chain employs TRBV10-3 and TRBJ2-2; unclear D gene. CDR1 is ENHRY, CDR2 SYGVKD, per germline. This CDR3 is built from 13 residues. Trimming removed 3 bases at V and 8 bases at J, with 10 bases between. The CDR3 loop reads CAISDSTTGELFF. In nucleotides, the CDR3 is TGTGCCATCAGTGACAGTACGACGGGGGAGCTGTTTTTT.

The rearrangement uses TRBV28 and TRBJ1-2, with D perhaps TRBD1 (5 bases). Trimming shortened V by 2 bases and J by 8 bases, and 15 bases separated the two germline ends. The CDR3 totals 14 residues. CDR1 MDHEN and CDR2 SYDVKM come from the germline V gene. The CDR3 DNA follows: TGTGCCAGCAGTTTACCTAACGCGGGGACCGGCTACACCTTC. Translated: CASSLPNAGTGYTF.

The chain combines TRBV7-9 with TRBJ2-7; the match to TRBD2 covers 7 bases. CDR3 length equals 14 residues. V shed 3 bases, J shed 0 bases, and the junction held 2 bases outside the gene matches. CDR1 SEHNR and CDR2 FQNEAQ come from the germline V gene (reference sequence). CDR3 bases: TGTGCCAGCAGCTTTAGCGGGTCCTCCTACGAGCAGTACTTC. Its translation is CASSFSGSSYEQYF. The full variable domain, completed using reference TRBV7-9 and TRBJ2-7, is DTGVSQNPRHKITKRGQNVTFRCDPISEHNRLYWYRQTLGQGPEFLTYFQNEAQLEKSRLLSDRFSAERPKGSFSTLEIQRTEQGDSAMYLCASSFSGSSYEQYFGPGTRLTVT.

The chain links TRBV6-1 to TRBJ2-5; D is unresolved. Trimming pared 7 bases from V and 5 bases from J, leaving 8 bases between. The germline gives CDR1 MNHNS, CDR2 SASEGT. CDR3 size: 11 residues. CDR3 in amino acids: CASTHSETQYF. The CDR3 DNA follows: TGTGCCAGCACCCATAGCGAGACCCAGTACTTC.

This CDR3 reads CASSPTGSGTGAYEQYF. The CDR3 coding sequence is TGTGCCAGCTCACCTACCGGATCGGGGACAGGGGCATACGAGCAGTACTTC. V usage is TRBV18 and J usage is TRBJ2-7; 10 positions match TRBD1. CDR1 KGHSH and CDR2 LQKENI come from the germline V gene. J lost 4 bases, V lost 3 bases, and 12 bases had no gene match. This CDR3 has 17 amino acids.

This clone was found a few times. This CDR3 reads CASSLEGLAGSNEQFF. Here the CDR3 DNA reads TGTGCCAGCAGCTTGGAAGGACTAGCGGGAAGCAATGAGCAGTTCTTC. V gene TRBV11-3 combines with J gene TRBJ2-1; 12 bases match TRBD2. V lost 3 bases to trimming and J lost 6 bases; unmatched junction nucleotides: 6. The V gene's germline CDR1 is SGHNT and CDR2 YENEEA. This CDR3 is built from 16 residues.

The chain uses TRBV7-2 and TRBJ2-1; 8 positions match TRBD2. Germline loops: CDR1 SGHTA, CDR2 FQGNSA. Losses at the gene ends were 5 bases for V and 5 bases for J; bases not matched to a gene: 8. CDR3 length: 15 residues. The CDR3 sequence: CASSPQAGAHNEQFF. CDR3 bases: TGTGCCAGCAGCCCCCAAGCGGGAGCCCACAATGAGCAGTTCTTC.

The V gene is TRBV18, the J gene TRBJ1-1, with D possibly TRBD1 on 6 matching bases. Germline CDR1 KGHSH, CDR2 LQKENI. Trimming cost V 5 bases and J 1 base, with 17 bases left between them. The CDR3 has 16 residues. CDR3 amino acids: CASSFFSGTKNTEAFF. In DNA, the CDR3 is TGTGCCAGCTCATTTTTTTCCGGGACAAAGAACACTGAAGCTTTCTTT.

This clone came up a few times. The V and J genes are TRBV7-9 and TRBJ1-2; D may be TRBD1 (5 bases). Germline values: CDR1 SEHNR, CDR2 FQNEAQ (reference sequence). V was clipped by 5 bases and J by 5 bases, with 24 bases between them. This CDR3 spans 17 amino acids. CDR3 bases: TGTGCCAGCAGCCCCTTAGGGGTAGTAGGGGTACCTTATGGCTACACCTTC. The encoded protein is CASSPLGVVGVPYGYTF.

Concerning this clone: Other DNA sequences in the same sample also yield this CDR3. The CDR3 spells CSVAGQPNTEAFF. In DNA form, the CDR3 reads TGCAGCGTAGCGGGACAGCCGAACACTGAAGCTTTCTTT. The chain carries TRBV29-1 and TRBJ1-1; TRBD1 agrees at 7 bases. The CDR3 totals 13 residues. V dropped 6 bases and J dropped 1; count of bases not matched to a gene: 5. Germline assignment: CDR1 SQVTM and CDR2 ANQGSEA. The full variable domain, its missing parts supplied by reference TRBV29-1 and TRBJ1-1, is SAVISQKPSRDICQRGTSLTIQCQVDSQVTMMFWYRQQPGQSLTLIATANQGSEATYESGFVIDKFPISRPNLTFSTLTVSNMSPEDSSIYLCSVAGQPNTEAFFGQGTRLTVV.

A single count supports this clone. The chain couples TRBV30 to TRBJ2-7, with TRBD1 as a possible D gene (5 bases). Trimming left V 0 bases short and J 5 bases short, with 11 bases between. Germline V gene data show CDR1 as GTSNPN and CDR2 as SVGIG (reference sequence). The length of the CDR3 is 13 residues. CDR3 sequence (DNA): TGTGCCTGGAGTGTAGGGGCTTTCCACGAGCAGTACTTC. Translating gives CAWSVGAFHEQYF.

As to this clone: Other DNA sequences within the sample encode an identical CDR3. The V call is TRBV11-2, the J call TRBJ1-1; D not resolved. The CDR3 spans 14 residues. Germline V gene sequence: CDR1 SGHAT, CDR2 FQNNGV. Trimming took off 0 bases at V and 4 bases at J, with 9 bases between the two ends. The CDR3, as DNA: TGTGCCAGCAGCTTAGAGAGACTATCCACTGAAGCTTTCTTT. Protein product: CASSLERLSTEAFF.

A remark on this clone: This same CDR3 is encoded by further DNA sequences in the sample. The rearrangement uses TRBV2 and TRBJ2-3; no definite D call. The ends were cut back, 5 bases at V and 4 bases at J, with 4 bases in the middle. CDR1 and CDR2 (germline): SNHLY, FYNNEI. The CDR3 runs 11 residues. The DNA for the CDR3 is TGTGCCAGCAGTAGAGCAGATACGCAGTATTTT. Its translation: CASSRADTQYF.

The genes are TRBV7-3 and TRBJ2-3; 12 nucleotides line up with TRBD2. The CDR3 is 17 amino acids. Germline lookup yields CDR1 SGHTA and CDR2 FQGTGA. V shed 5 bases, J shed 5 bases, and the junction held 11 bases outside the gene matches. CDR3 protein: CASSPSGGASFGDTQYF. The DNA for the CDR3 is TGTGCCAGCAGCCCTAGCGGGGGGGCCTCTTTCGGAGATACGCAGTATTTT.

This chain connects TRBV5-5 to TRBJ2-5, with D perhaps TRBD1 or TRBD2 (5 bases each). CDR3 length: 15 amino acids. Germline CDR1 SGHKS, CDR2 YYEKEE (reference sequence). Deletions cut 5 bases from V and 0 bases from J, with 14 bases between. The CDR3 region is CASRPHRTDQETQYF. CDR3 in DNA: TGTGCCAGCAGACCCCACAGGACTGACCAAGAGACCCAGTACTTC. The whole variable domain, filled in from reference TRBV5-5 and TRBJ2-5, reads DAGVTQSPTHLIKTRGQQVTLRCSPISGHKSVSWYQQVLGQGPQFIFQYYEKEERGRGNFPDRFSARQFPNYSSELNVNALLLGDSALYLCASRPHRTDQETQYFGPGTRLLVL.

The chain recombines TRBV7-2 with TRBJ1-1, with TRBD1 matching 9 bases. The CDR3 sequence is 13 residues long. V trimming: 5 bases; J trimming: 7 bases; junction bases outside the gene matches: 5. CDR1 is SGHTA, CDR2 FQGNSA, per germline. CDR3 DNA: TGTGCCAGCAGCGTGAGACAGGGGGGTGAAGCTTTCTTT. Protein product: CASSVRQGGEAFF.

In regard to this clone: The identical CDR3 is also encoded by other nucleotide sequences in the sample. The gene calls are TRBV15 and TRBJ2-5; unclear D gene. V was clipped by 1 base and J by 1 base, with 7 bases between them. The germline V gene encodes CDR1 LNHNV and CDR2 YYDKDF (reference sequence). CDR3 length: 14 amino acids. The CDR3 loop is CATSRGLAQETQYF. The CDR3 nucleotides read TGTGCCACCAGCAGAGGACTGGCCCAAGAGACCCAGTACTTC. The full variable domain, its missing parts supplied by reference TRBV15 and TRBJ2-5, is DAMVIQNPRYQVTQFGKPVTLSCSQTLNHNVMYWYQQKSSQAPKLLFHYYDKDFNNEADTPDNFQSRRPNTSFCFLDIRSPGLGDTAMYLCATSRGLAQETQYFGPGTRLLVL.

The chain combines TRBV7-2 with TRBJ2-1; the match to TRBD2 covers 10 bases. This CDR3 region has 18 residues. In germline, CDR1 is SGHTA, CDR2 FQGNSA. The ends lost 1 base at V and 7 bases at J; junction bases unmatched: 13. The CDR3 region is CASSLVSSGLAKGNEQFF. The CDR3, as DNA: TGTGCCAGCAGCTTAGTTTCATCGGGACTAGCGAAGGGGAATGAGCAGTTCTTC. The variable domain in full, with the rest retrieved from reference TRBV7-2 and TRBJ2-1, is GAGVSQSPSNKVTEKGKDVELRCDPISGHTALYWYRQSLGQGLEFLIYFQGNSAPDKSGLPSDRFSAERTGGSVSTLTIQRTQQEDSAVYLCASSLVSSGLAKGNEQFFGPGTRLTVL.

The chain has TRBV7-2 and TRBJ2-7; D is perhaps TRBD2 (5 bases). Germline assignment: CDR1 SGHTA and CDR2 FQGNSA. The CDR3 has 15 amino acids. V lost 2 bases and J 1 base, leaving 12 bases between the germline ends. The CDR3 loop reads CASSLTAGGSYEQYF. In DNA form, the CDR3 reads TGTGCCAGCAGCTTAACGGCGGGTGGTTCCTACGAGCAGTACTTC.

This clone was counted only a few times. This chain uses TRBV28 with TRBJ2-7, with 7 bases that match TRBD2. This CDR3 has 15 residues. J lost 0 bases, V lost 4 bases, and 6 bases had no gene match. Germline loops: CDR1 MDHEN, CDR2 SYDVKM. Here the CDR3 DNA reads TGTGCCAGCAGTTACCCCCAGCGGGGCTCCTACGAGCAGTACTTC. Translating gives CASSYPQRGSYEQYF.

The chain joins TRBV5-1 to TRBJ2-2, with D tentatively TRBD2 (6 bases). The CDR3 contains 15 residues. Germline V lookup: CDR1 SGHRS, CDR2 YFSETQ. V lost 2 bases and J 3 bases, leaving 11 bases between the germline ends. This CDR3 reads CASSLTGGYTGELFF. CDR3 bases: TGCGCCAGCAGCTTAACCGGGGGATACACCGGGGAGCTGTTTTTT.

The chain couples TRBV15 to TRBJ2-1; TRBD1 agrees at 7 bases. This CDR3 comprises 15 residues. Trimming removed 0 bases from V and 12 bases from J; junction bases left unmatched: 11. CDR1 and CDR2 from the germline V gene are LNHNV and YYDKDF (reference sequence). The CDR3, as DNA: TGTGCCACCAGCAGAGATCCTGACAGGGCCTCGCCGCAGTTCTTC. Translating gives CATSRDPDRASPQFF.